This is a list of T cell receptor beta chains from one sample in a study of T cell responses to AZD1222 COVID-19 vaccine. Profiled with immunoSEQ multiplex PCR; TCRdb holds only in-frame clones, not every one. Of about 170,000 clones in the sample, around 94% are singletons; the top ten hold 2.6%. Specimen: peripheral blood, collected on day 0 of AZD1222 vaccination. The receptors originated from an adult in good health. Both conserved end residues are part of each CDR3. Size tells how often a clone was seen (once, few, many) or the class of an expanded clone, and some rows leave it out.

cdr3_length j_call clone_size v_call cdr3_aa
17 TRBJ2-7 NA TRBV6-2/TRBV6-3 CASSFLPQGPSSYEQYF
15 TRBJ1-3 NA TRBV29-1 CSVAGPGGTGNTIYF
12 TRBJ2-5 NA TRBV29-1 CSVDWALETQYF
13 TRBJ1-2 NA TRBV20-1 CSASRGQGYGYTF
16 TRBJ2-1 NA TRBV3-1/TRBV3-2 CASSPSTSQKHNEQFF
16 TRBJ2-2 NA TRBV24-1 CATITPGQGGSGELFF
14 TRBJ1-5 few TRBV18 CASSPGRNNQPQHF
12 TRBJ1-3 NA TRBV30 CAYTGPGNTIYF
13 TRBJ2-7 once TRBV7-9 CASSPAGNYEQYF
15 TRBJ1-2 NA TRBV27 CASSLSRTGLYGYTF
14 TRBJ1-5 once TRBV5-1 CASSLGQGGEPQHF
13 TRBJ1-1 NA TRBV7-9 CASSFEQGTEAFF
18 TRBJ1-1 NA TRBV25-1 CASSEYIRTRGKNTEAFF
15 TRBJ1-3 NA TRBV7-2 CASSPRGSSGNTIYF
13 TRBJ1-5 NA TRBV5-1 CASSSTGDKPQHF
15 TRBJ1-4 few TRBV19 CASSTGTATNEKLFF
14 TRBJ2-3 NA TRBV7-6 CASSLREITDTQYF
15 TRBJ2-2 NA TRBV25-1 CASRPSDGYTGELFF
14 TRBJ2-3 NA TRBV13 CASSPSLWADTQYF
15 TRBJ2-7 NA TRBV2 CASSERLAGVHEQYF
15 TRBJ2-7 NA TRBV3-1/TRBV3-2 CASSRLSRANYEQYF
14 TRBJ2-7 NA TRBV9 CASSVSGGSYEQYF
14 TRBJ1-2 once TRBV5-4 CASSPIRGDYGYTF
14 TRBJ1-2 NA TRBV5-4 CASSLDRGSYGYTF
14 TRBJ2-6 NA TRBV19 CAIKQGAGANVLTF
18 TRBJ1-2 NA TRBV5-1 CASSLEPFRDTRLYGYTF
11 TRBJ1-2 NA TRBV6-6 CASKEDYGYTF
12 TRBJ1-1 NA TRBV11-2 CASSPPRTEAFF
12 TRBJ2-1 few TRBV3-1/TRBV3-2 CASSPSSGWGFF
17 TRBJ1-2 NA TRBV2 CASSLTTTALGNYGYTF
16 TRBJ2-1 once TRBV5-8 CASSLGVAGAGNEQFF
14 TRBJ1-1 NA TRBV21-1 CASSKEGGRTEAFF
14 TRBJ2-7 NA TRBV4-1 CASSQAGLSYEQYF
14 TRBJ2-3 NA TRBV6-5 CASTTRSGRDTQYF